The TCR beta chain under discussion was sequenced for a study of T-cell memory formation after mild COVID-19. Overall study results and limits: Detection of some responders pre-infection suggested pre-existing cross-reactive memory T cells participated.

Worth noting for this clonotype: Its antigen is unidentified.

V dropped 1 base and J dropped 5 bases, with 15 bases sitting between them. CDR1 is SGHDT and CDR2 is YYEEEE in the germline V gene. The CDR3 length is 15 residues. TCRdb redid the calling of the 5' RACE reads with MiXCR, one entry per CDR3 protein. The repertoire holds 450,000 to 650,000 distinct CDR3 sequences, with about 20% as singletons. The chain employs TRBV5-6 and TRBJ2-5; no clear D gene. Source material: PBMCs or a T cell subset sorted from them (not recorded which). This clonotype was sampled from an adult woman who had mild COVID-19 (a few samples of this study predate the infection). Cell type and time point are not known. The CDR3 region is CASSLSHPPGETQYF. The CDR3 DNA follows: TGTGCCAGCAGCTTGTCTCACCCCCCCGGGGAGACCCAGTACTTC.